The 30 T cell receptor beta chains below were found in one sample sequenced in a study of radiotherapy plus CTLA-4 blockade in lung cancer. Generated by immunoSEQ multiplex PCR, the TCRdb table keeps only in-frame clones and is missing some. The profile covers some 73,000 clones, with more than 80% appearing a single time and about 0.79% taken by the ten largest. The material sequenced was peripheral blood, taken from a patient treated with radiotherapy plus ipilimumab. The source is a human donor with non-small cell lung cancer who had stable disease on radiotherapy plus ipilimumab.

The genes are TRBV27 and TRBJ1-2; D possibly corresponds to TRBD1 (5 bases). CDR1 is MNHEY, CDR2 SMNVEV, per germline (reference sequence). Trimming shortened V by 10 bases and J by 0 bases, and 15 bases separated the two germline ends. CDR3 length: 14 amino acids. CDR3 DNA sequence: TGTGCCAACACGGGGGACTCCTCTAACTATGGCTACACCTTC. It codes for CANTGDSSNYGYTF.

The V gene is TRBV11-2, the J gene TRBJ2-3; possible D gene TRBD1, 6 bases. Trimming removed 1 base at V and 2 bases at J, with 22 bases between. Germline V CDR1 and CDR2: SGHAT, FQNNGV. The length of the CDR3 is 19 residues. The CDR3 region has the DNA TGTGCCAGCAGCTTAGGGTTAGCGCCGACAGGCAGGAACACAGATACGCAGTATTTT. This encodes CASSLGLAPTGRNTDTQYF.

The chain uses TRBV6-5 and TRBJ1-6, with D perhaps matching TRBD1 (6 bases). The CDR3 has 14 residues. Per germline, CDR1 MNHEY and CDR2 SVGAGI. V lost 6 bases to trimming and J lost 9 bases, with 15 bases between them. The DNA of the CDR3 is TGTGCCAGCAGATCACTGGGGGCCAGTTCACCCCTCCACTTT. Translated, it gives CASRSLGASSPLHF.

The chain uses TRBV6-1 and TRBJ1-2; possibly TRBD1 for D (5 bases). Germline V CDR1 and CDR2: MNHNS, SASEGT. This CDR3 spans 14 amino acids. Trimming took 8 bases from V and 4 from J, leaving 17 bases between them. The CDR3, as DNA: TGTGCCAGCGAACAGCTCAATGGGGGCTATGGCTACACCTTC. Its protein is CASEQLNGGYGYTF.

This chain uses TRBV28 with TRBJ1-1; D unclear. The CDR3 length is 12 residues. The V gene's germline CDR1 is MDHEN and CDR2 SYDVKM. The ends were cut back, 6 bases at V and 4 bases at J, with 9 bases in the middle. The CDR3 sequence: CASSETRTEAFF. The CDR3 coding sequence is TGTGCCAGCAGCGAAACCCGCACTGAAGCTTTCTTT.

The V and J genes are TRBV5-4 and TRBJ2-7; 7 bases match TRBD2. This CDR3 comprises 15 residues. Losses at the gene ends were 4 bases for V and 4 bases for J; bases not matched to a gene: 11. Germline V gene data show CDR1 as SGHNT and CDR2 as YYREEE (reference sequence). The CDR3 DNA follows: TGTGCCAGCAGCCAAGAACCCCGGGGAGGGTACGAGCAGTACTTC. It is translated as CASSQEPRGGYEQYF. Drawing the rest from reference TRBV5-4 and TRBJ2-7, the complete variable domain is ETGVTQSPTHLIKTRGQQVTLRCSSQSGHNTVSWYQQALGQGPQFIFQYYREEENGRGNFPPRFSGLQFPNYSSELNVNALELDDSALYLCASSQEPRGGYEQYFGPGTRLTVT.

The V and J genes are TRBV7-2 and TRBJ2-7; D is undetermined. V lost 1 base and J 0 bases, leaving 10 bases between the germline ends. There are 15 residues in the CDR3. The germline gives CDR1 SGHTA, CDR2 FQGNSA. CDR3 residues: CASSLEPGYSYEQYF. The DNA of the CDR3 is TGTGCCAGCAGCTTAGAACCGGGTTACTCCTACGAGCAGTACTTC.

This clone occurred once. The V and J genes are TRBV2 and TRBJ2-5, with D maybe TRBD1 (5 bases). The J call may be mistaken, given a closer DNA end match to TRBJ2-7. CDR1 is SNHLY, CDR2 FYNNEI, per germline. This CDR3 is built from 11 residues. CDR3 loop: CASTRDYEQYF. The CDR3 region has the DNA TGTGCCAGCACCAGGGATTACGAGCAGTACTTC.

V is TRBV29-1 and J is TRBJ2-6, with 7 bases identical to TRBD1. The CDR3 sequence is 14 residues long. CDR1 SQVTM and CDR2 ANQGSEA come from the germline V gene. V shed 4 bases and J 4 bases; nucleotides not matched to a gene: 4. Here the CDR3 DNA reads TGCAGCGTTGCAGGGGGATCCGGGGCCAACGTCCTGACTTTC. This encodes CSVAGGSGANVLTF.

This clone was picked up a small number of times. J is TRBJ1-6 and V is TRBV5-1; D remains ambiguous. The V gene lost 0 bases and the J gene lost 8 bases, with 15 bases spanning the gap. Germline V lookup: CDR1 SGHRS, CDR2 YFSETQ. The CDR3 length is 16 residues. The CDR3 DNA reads TGCGCCAGCAGCTTGGTGGGATCCCGCTGGGATTCACCCCTCCACTTT. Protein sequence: CASSLVGSRWDSPLHF.

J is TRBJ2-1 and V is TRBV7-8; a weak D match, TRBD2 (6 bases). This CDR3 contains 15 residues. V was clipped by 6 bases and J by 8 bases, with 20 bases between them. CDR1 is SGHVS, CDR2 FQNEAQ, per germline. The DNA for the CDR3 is TGTGCCAGCAGTCTAACCTCGAGTCCGGGGGATGAGCAGTTCTTC. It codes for CASSLTSSPGDEQFF.

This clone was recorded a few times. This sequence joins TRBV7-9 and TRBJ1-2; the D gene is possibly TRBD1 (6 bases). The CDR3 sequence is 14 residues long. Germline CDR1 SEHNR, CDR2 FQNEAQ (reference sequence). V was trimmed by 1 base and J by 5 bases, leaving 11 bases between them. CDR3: CASSLGGASYGYTF. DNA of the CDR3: TGTGCCAGCAGCTTAGGGGGGGCTTCATATGGCTACACCTTC.

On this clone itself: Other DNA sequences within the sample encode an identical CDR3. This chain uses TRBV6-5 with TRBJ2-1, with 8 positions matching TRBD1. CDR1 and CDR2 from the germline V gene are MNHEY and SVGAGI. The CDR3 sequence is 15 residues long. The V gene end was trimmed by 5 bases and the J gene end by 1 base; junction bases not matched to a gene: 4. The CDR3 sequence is CASSPNRGSYNEQFF. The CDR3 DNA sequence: TGTGCCAGCAGTCCGAACAGGGGGTCCTACAATGAGCAGTTCTTC.

CDR3 protein: CASSEGENSPLHF. For the CDR3, the DNA is TGTGCCAGCAGTGAGGGGGAAAATTCACCCCTCCACTTT. The rearrangement joins TRBV6-1 to TRBJ1-6, with D maybe TRBD1 (5 bases). The V gene lost 3 bases and the J gene lost 7 bases, with 7 bases spanning the gap. Germline V CDR1 and CDR2: MNHNS, SASEGT. This CDR3 region has 13 residues.

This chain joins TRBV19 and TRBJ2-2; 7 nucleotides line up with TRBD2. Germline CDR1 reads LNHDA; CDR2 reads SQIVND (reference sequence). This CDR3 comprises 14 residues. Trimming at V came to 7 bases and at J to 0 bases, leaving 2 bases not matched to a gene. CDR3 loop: CASNGLANTGELFF. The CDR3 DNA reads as TGTGCCAGTAACGGACTAGCGAACACCGGGGAGCTGTTTTTT. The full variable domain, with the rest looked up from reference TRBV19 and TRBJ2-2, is DGGITQSPKYLFRKEGQNVTLSCEQNLNHDAMYWYRQDPGQGLRLIYYSQIVNDFQKGDIAEGYSVSREKKESFPLTVTSAQKNPTAFYLCASNGLANTGELFFGEGSRLTVL.

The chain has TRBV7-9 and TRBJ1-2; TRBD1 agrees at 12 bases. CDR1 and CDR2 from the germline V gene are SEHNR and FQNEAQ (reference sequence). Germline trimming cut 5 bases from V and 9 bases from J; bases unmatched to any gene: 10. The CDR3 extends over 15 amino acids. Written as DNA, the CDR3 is TGTGCCAGCAGCGAGACCGTGGGACAGGGGGCGAGCTACACCTTC. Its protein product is CASSETVGQGASYTF.

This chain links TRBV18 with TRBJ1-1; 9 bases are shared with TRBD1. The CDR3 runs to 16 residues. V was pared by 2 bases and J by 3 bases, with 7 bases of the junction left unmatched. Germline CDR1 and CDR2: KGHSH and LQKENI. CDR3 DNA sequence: TGTGCCAGCTCACCAAACAGGGGGCCCGGGGACACTGAAGCTTTCTTT. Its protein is CASSPNRGPGDTEAFF.

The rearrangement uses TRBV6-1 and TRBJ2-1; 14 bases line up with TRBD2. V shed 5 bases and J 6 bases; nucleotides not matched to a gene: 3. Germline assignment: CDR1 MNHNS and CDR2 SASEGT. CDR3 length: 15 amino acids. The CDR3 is CASSSTSGRANEQFF. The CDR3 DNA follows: TGTGCCAGCAGTTCGACTAGCGGGAGGGCCAATGAGCAGTTCTTC.

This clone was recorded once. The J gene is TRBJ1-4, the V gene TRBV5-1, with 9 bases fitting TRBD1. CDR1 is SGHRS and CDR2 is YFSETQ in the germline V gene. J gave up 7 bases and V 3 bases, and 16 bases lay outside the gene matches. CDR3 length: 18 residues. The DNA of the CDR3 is TGCGCCAGCAGCTCAGCCGGGACAGGGAACGCGGGGAGTGAAAAACTGTTTTTT. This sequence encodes CASSSAGTGNAGSEKLFF.

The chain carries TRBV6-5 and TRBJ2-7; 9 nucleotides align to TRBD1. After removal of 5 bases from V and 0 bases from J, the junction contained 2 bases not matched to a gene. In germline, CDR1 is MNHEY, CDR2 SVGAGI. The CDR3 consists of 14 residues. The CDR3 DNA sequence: TGTGCCAGCAGTGGGGACAGGGCCTCCTACGAGCAGTACTTC. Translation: CASSGDRASYEQYF.

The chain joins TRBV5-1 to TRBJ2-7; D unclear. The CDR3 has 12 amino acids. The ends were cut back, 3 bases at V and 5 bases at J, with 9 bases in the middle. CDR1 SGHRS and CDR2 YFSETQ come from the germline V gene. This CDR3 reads CASSSYSDEQYF. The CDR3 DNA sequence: TGCGCCAGCAGCTCCTACTCTGACGAGCAGTACTTC.

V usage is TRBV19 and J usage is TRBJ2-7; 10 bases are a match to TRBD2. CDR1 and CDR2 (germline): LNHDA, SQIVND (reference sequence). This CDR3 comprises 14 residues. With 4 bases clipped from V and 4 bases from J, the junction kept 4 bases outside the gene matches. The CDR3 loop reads CASSKREGWYEQYF. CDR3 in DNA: TGTGCCAGTAGTAAGCGGGAGGGTTGGTACGAGCAGTACTTC. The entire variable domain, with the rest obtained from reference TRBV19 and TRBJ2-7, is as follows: DGGITQSPKYLFRKEGQNVTLSCEQNLNHDAMYWYRQDPGQGLRLIYYSQIVNDFQKGDIAEGYSVSREKKESFPLTVTSAQKNPTAFYLCASSKREGWYEQYFGPGTRLTVT.

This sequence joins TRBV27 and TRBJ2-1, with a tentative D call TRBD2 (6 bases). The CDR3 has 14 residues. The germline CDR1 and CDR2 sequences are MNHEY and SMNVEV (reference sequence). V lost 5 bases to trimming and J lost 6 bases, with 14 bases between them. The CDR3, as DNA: TGTGCCAGCAGTGGACTCGGGGGTTCCAATGAGCAGTTCTTC. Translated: CASSGLGGSNEQFF.

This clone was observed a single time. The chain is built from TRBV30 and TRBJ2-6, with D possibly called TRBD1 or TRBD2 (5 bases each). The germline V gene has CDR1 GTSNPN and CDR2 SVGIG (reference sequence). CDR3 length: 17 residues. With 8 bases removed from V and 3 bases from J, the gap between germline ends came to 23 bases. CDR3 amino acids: CAGTGGRVIGGANVLTF. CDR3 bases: TGTGCCGGGACGGGTGGCAGGGTGATCGGTGGGGCCAACGTCCTGACTTTC.

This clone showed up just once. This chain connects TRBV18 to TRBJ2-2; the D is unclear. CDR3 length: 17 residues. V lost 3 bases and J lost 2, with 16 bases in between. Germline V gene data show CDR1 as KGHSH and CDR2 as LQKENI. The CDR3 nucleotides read TGTGCCAGCTCACCGGTAGGGAAATCAATTAACACCGGGGAGCTGTTTTTT. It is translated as CASSPVGKSINTGELFF.

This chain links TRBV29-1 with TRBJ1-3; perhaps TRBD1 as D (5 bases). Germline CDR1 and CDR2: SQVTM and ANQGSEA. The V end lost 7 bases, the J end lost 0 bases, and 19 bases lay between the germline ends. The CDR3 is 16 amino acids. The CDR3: CSAGEPGPSSGNTIYF. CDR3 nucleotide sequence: TGCAGCGCCGGGGAACCGGGACCCAGCTCTGGAAACACCATATATTTT.

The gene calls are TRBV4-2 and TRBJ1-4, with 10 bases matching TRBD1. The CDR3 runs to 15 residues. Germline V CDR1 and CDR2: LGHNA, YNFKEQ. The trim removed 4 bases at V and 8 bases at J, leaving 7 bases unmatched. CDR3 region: CASSPPGQGREKLFF. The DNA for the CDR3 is TGTGCCAGCAGCCCACCGGGACAGGGGAGGGAAAAACTGTTTTTT.

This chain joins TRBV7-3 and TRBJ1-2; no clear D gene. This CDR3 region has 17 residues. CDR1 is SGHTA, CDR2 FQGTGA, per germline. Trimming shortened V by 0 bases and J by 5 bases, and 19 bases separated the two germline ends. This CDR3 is CASSLTPLETATYGYTF. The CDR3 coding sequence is TGTGCCAGCAGCTTAACACCCTTGGAGACGGCGACGTATGGCTACACCTTC.

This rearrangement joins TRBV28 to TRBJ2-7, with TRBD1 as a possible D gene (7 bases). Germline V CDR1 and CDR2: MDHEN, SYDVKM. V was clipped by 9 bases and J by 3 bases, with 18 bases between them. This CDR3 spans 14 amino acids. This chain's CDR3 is CASLGGGEFYEQYF. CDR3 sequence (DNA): TGTGCCAGTTTAGGAGGGGGCGAGTTCTACGAGCAGTACTTC. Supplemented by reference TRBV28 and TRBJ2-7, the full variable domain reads DVKVTQSSRYLVKRTGEKVFLECVQDMDHENMFWYRQDPGLGLRLIYFSYDVKMKEKGDIPEGYSVSREKKERFSLILESASTNQTSMYLCASLGGGEFYEQYFGPGTRLTVT.

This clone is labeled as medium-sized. CDR3 sequence (DNA): TGTGCCAGCAGCTTGAGCCCCGGGGGTAGGAGTTCACCCCTCCACTTT. Its protein is CASSLSPGGRSSPLHF. V and J are TRBV5-5 and TRBJ1-6, with D tentatively TRBD1 (5 bases). Trimming cost V 1 base and J 9 bases, with 17 bases left between them. The CDR3 totals 16 residues. Germline-derived CDR1 and CDR2 are SGHKS and YYEKEE (reference sequence).